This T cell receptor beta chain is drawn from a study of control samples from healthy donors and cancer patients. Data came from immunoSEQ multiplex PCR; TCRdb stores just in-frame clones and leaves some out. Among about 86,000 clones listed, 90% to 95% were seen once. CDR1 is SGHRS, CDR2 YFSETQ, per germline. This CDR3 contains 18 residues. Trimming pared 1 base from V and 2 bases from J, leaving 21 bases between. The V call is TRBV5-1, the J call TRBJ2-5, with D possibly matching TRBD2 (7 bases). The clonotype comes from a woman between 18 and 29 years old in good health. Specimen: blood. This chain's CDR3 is CASSLSIRGGSKQETQYF. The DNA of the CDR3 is TGCGCCAGCAGCTTGTCTATTAGGGGGGGCTCCAAACAAGAGACCCAGTACTTC.